This TCR beta chain appears in the sequencing data of a study of cytomegalovirus exposure and HLA in healthy donors. Broader study findings: Earlier analysis yielded a pattern in which most TCR beta V segments were productive about 87% or about 30% of the time. A later analysis associated 16,951 TCR beta sequences with HLA alleles at a 0.05 false discovery rate.

The PCR was carried out with 60 Vbeta primers and 13 Jbeta primers. Clones were sequenced by immunoSEQ multiplex PCR, and TCRdb holds only the in-frame ones, with some missing. Among roughly 99,000 clones listed, 82% were seen once. This CDR3 comprises 13 residues. V was pared by 7 bases and J by 1 base, with 4 bases of the junction left unmatched. Germline assignment: CDR1 SNHLY and CDR2 FYNNEI. A note on this clone: What it binds is not known.

The receptor was derived from a man aged 25-45 years in good health and CMV-seropositive. Input material: PBMCs. The chain uses TRBV2 and TRBJ2-7; the match to TRBD1 covers 7 bases. CDR3 sequence reads: CASTAQGSYEQYF. The CDR3 DNA reads TGTGCCAGCACCGCACAGGGGTCCTACGAGCAGTACTTC.